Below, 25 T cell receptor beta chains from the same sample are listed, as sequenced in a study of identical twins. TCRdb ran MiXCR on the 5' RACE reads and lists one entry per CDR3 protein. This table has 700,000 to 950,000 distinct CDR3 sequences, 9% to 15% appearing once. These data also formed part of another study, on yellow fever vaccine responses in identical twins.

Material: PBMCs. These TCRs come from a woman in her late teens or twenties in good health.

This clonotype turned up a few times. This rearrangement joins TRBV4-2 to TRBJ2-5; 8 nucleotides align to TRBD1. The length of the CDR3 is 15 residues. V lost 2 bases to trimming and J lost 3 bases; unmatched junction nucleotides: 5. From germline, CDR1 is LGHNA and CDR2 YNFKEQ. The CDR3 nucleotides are TGTGCCAGCAGCCAACCCGGGACAGGAGAAGAGACCCAGTACTTC. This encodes CASSQPGTGEETQYF.

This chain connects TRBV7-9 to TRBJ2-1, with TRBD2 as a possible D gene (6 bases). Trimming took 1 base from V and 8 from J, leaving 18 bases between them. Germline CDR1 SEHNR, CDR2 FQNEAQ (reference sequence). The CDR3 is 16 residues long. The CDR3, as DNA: TGTGCCAGCAGCTTAGGGTTAGCGGCCTTTGTGGATGAGCAGTTCTTC. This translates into CASSLGLAAFVDEQFF.

DNA for the CDR3: TGTGCCAGCTCACCATGGGGACAGGAGTTCACAGATACGCAGTATTTT. Translating gives CASSPWGQEFTDTQYF. The V gene is TRBV18, the J gene TRBJ2-3, with 8 bases matching TRBD1. The CDR3 covers 16 residues. Germline V CDR1 and CDR2: KGHSH, LQKENI. V lost 2 bases to trimming and J lost 2 bases; unmatched junction nucleotides: 6.

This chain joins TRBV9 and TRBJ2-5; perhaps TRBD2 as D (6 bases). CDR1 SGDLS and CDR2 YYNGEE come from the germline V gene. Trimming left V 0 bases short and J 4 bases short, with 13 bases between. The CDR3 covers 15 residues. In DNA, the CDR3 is TGTGCCAGCAGCGTAGATCGGGGAGGTAGAGAGACCCAGTACTTC. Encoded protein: CASSVDRGGRETQYF. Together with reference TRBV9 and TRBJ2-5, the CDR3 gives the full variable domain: DSGVTQTPKHLITATGQRVTLRCSPRSGDLSVYWYQQSLDQGLQFLIQYYNGEERAKGNILERFSAQQFPDLHSELNLSSLELGDSALYFCASSVDRGGRETQYFGPGTRLLVL.

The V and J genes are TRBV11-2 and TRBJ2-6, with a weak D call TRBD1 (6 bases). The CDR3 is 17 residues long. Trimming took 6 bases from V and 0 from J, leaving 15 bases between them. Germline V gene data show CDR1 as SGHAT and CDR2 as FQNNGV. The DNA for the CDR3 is TGTGCCAGCAGTAGAAGGACAGCGCGCTCTGGGGCCAACGTCCTGACTTTC. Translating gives CASSRRTARSGANVLTF.

The CDR3 loop reads CATSEGENIQYF. CDR3 nucleotide sequence: TGTGCCACCAGCGAGGGAGAAAACATTCAGTACTTC. The chain joins TRBV15 to TRBJ2-4, with a possible D match to TRBD2 (5 bases). With 5 bases removed from V and 5 bases from J, the gap between germline ends came to 7 bases. The CDR3 consists of 12 residues. CDR1 is LNHNV and CDR2 is YYDKDF in the germline V gene (reference sequence).

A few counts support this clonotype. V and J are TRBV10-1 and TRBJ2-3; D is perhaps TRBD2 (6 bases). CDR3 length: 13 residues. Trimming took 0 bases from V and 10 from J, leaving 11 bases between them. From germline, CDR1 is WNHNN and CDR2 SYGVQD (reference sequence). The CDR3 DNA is TGCGCCAGCAGTGAGTCCGGCGGGGCACCGCAGTATTTT. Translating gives CASSESGGAPQYF.

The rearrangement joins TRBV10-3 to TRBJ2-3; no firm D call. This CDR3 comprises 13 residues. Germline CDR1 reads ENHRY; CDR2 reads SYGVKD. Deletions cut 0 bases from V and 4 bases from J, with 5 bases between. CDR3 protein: CAISESAADTQYF. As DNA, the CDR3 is TGTGCCATCAGTGAGTCCGCGGCAGATACGCAGTATTTT.

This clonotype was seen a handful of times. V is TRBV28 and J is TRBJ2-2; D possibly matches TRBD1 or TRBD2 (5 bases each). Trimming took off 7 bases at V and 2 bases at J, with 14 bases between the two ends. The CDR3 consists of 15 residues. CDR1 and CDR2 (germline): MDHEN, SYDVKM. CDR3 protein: CASTPLGPNTGELFF. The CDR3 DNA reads TGTGCCAGCACCCCTTTGGGACCAAACACCGGGGAGCTGTTTTTT.

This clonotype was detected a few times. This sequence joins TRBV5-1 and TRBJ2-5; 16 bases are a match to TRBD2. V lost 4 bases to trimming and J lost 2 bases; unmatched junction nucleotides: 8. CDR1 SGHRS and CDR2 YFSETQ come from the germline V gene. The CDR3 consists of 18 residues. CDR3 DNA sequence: TGCGCCAGCAGCATCGGGACTAGCGGGGGGGCCGGACAAGAGACCCAGTACTTC. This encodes CASSIGTSGGAGQETQYF.

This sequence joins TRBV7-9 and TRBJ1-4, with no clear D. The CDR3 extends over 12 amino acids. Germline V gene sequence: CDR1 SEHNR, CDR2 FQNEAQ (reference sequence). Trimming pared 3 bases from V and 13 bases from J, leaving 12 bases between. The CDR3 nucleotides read TGTGCCAGCAGCTTCGGGGATTTCGGACTGTTTTTT. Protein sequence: CASSFGDFGLFF.

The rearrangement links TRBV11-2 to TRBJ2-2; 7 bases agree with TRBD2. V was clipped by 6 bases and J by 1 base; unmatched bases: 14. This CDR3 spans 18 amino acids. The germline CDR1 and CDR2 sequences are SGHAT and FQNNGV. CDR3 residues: CASSKTGRAKWNTGELFF. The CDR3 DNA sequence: TGTGCCAGCAGTAAGACTGGGAGGGCCAAATGGAACACCGGGGAGCTGTTTTTT. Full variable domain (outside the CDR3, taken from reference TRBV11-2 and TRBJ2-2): EAGVAQSPRYKIIEKRQSVAFWCNPISGHATLYWYQQILGQGPKLLIQFQNNGVVDDSQLPKDRFSAERLKGVDSTLKIQPAKLEDSAVYLCASSKTGRAKWNTGELFFGEGSRLTVL.

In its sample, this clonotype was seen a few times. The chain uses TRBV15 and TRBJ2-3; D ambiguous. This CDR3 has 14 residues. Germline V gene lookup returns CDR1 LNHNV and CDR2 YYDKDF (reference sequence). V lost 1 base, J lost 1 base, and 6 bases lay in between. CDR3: CATSRGDGTDTQYF. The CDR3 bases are TGTGCCACCAGCAGAGGAGACGGCACAGATACGCAGTATTTT.

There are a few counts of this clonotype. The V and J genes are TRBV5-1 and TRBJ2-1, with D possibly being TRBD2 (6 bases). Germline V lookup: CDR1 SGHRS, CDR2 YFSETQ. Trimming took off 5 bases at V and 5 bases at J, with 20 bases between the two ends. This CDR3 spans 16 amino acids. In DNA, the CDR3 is TGCGCCAGCAGTTCGGGGACTTTCTCATCAAACAATGAGCAGTTCTTC. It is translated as CASSSGTFSSNNEQFF.

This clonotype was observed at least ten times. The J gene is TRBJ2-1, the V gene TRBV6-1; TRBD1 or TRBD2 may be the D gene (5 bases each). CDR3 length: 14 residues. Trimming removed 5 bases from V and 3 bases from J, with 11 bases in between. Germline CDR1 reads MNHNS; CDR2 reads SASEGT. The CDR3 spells CASSPLGDYNEQFF. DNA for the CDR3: TGTGCCAGCAGTCCCTTGGGGGACTACAATGAGCAGTTCTTC.

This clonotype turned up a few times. The DNA for the CDR3 is TGTGCCAGCAGTGAGGCCGCCGGGACCAATGAGCAGTTCTTC. It translates to CASSEAAGTNEQFF. This rearrangement joins TRBV6-4 to TRBJ2-1; possibly TRBD1 or TRBD2 for D (5 bases each). This CDR3 is 14 amino acids long. V was clipped by 3 bases and J by 6 bases, with 12 bases between them. The germline V gene has CDR1 MRHNA and CDR2 SNTAGT.

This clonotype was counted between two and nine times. The CDR3 protein is CASSQEPFGRNEQFF. CDR3 coding DNA: TGTGCCAGCAGCCAAGAGCCCTTCGGGCGGAATGAGCAGTTCTTC. The chain is built from TRBV4-2 and TRBJ2-1; no reliable D call. The CDR3 is 15 amino acids. The germline V gene has CDR1 LGHNA and CDR2 YNFKEQ. Trimming took 0 bases from V and 7 from J, leaving 13 bases between them.

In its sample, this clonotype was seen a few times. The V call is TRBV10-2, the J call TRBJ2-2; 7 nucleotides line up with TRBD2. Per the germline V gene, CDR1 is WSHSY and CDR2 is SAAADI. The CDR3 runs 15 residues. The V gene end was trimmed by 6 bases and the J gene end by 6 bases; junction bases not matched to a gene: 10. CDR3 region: CASRIGTTVPGELFF. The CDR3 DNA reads TGCGCCAGCAGGATTGGGACTACTGTCCCCGGGGAGCTGTTTTTT.

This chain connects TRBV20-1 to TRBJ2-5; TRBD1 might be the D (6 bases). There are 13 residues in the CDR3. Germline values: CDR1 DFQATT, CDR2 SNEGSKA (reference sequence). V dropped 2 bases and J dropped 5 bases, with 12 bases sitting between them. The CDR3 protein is CSARKGVGETQYF. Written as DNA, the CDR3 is TGCAGTGCTAGAAAGGGGGTCGGGGAGACCCAGTACTTC.

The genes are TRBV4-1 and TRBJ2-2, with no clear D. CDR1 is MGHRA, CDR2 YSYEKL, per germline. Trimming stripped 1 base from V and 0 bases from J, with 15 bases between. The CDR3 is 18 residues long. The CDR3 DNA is TGCGCCAGCAGCCAAGGTTGGGGTACTCTAGCGAACACCGGGGAGCTGTTTTTT. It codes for CASSQGWGTLANTGELFF.

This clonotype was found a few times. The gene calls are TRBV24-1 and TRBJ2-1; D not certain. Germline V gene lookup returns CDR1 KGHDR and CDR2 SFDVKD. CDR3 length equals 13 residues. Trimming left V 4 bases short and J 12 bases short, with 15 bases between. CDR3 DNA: TGTGCCACCAGTGACCTTGGGGTAACGGGGCAGTTCTTC. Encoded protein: CATSDLGVTGQFF.

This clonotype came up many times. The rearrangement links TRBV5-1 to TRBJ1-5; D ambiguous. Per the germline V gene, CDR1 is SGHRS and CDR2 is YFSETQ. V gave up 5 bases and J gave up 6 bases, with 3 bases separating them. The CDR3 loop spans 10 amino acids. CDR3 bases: TGCGCCAGCAGGAGTCAGCCCCAGCATTTT. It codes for CASRSQPQHF. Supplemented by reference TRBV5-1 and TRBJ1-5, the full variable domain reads KAGVTQTPRYLIKTRGQQVTLSCSPISGHRSVSWYQQTPGQGLQFLFEYFSETQRNKGNFPGRFSGRQFSNSRSEMNVSTLELGDSALYLCASRSQPQHFGDGTRLSIL.

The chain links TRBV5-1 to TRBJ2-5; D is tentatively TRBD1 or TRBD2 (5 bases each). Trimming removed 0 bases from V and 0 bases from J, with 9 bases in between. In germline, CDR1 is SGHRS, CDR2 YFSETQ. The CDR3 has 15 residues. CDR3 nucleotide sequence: TGCGCCAGCAGCTTGGTTTTGGGGGACCAAGAGACCCAGTACTTC. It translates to CASSLVLGDQETQYF.

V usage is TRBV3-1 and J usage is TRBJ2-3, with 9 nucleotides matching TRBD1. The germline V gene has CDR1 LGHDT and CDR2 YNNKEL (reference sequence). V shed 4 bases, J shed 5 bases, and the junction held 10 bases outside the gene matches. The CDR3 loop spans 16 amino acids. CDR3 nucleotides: TGTGCCAGCAGCCCAACCCCGGGACAGGGTCGAGATACGCAGTATTTT. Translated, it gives CASSPTPGQGRDTQYF.

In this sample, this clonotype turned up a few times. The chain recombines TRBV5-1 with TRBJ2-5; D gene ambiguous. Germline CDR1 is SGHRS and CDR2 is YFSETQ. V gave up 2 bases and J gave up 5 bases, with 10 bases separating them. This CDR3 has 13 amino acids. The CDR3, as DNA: TGCGCCAGCAGCTTCGAACAGCTGGAGACCCAGTACTTC. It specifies CASSFEQLETQYF.